The table lists the clone carrying this TCR beta chain with many counts. Its antigen is undetermined. The team produced cDNA through 5'RACE using 10-nucleotide random UMIs. MiXCR was run by TCRdb on the 5' RACE reads, yielding one entry per CDR3 protein. The repertoire includes fewer than 20,000 distinct CDR3 sequences, roughly 14% of them detected once, and 12% to 15% sits in the top ten. The starting material, 2 million PBMCs stored at -80 C, gave rise to the unsorted libraries. The record originates from a study of neurological immune-mediated disorders. General study findings and limits: HTLV-1-associated myelopathy led in TCR clonal expansion, while multiple sclerosis ranked lowest, below healthy controls. The expanded clones of different subjects shared no CDR3 amino acid sequences (suggesting private repertoires in all groups).

Germline V lookup: CDR1 SQVTM, CDR2 ANQGSEA. V lost 6 bases to trimming and J lost 6 bases; unmatched junction nucleotides: 7. This CDR3 region has 13 residues. Sequenced input: PBMCs. The chain combines TRBV29-1 with TRBJ2-3, with 9 bases lining up with TRBD1. The receptor comes from a man aged 60 to 75 with HTLV-1-associated myelopathy (HAM/TSP). DNA for the CDR3: TGCAGCGTGGGACAGGGCCTAGGGGATACGCAGTATTTT. Translating it yields CSVGQGLGDTQYF.